These 21 T cell receptor beta chains were sequenced from one sample in a study (dated by TCRdb to the mid-2010s). Preparation of the library involved 5' RACE. Sequencing instrument: Illumina MiSeq. TCRdb reran the public reads through fastp at Q25 and MiXCR, keeping productive beta chains. Identical CDR3 protein sequences are pooled into one entry, listed with their most common genes and DNA. In all, the sample holds 6,500 to 8,500 distinct CDR3 sequences, and about 37% of those were seen once. Clones ranked in the top ten supply 3.5% to 4.5% of the sample. The specimen was memory CD4+ T cells sorted from blood. Explained via the paper, the cell subset or site label denotes: memory CD4+ T cells, CD4+CD45RO+CD25-. The receptors come from a female donor with breast cancer.

This clonotype was found a few times. This chain links TRBV28 with TRBJ2-5; D remains unclear. Germline lookup yields CDR1 MDHEN and CDR2 SYDVKM. V dropped 4 bases and J dropped 2 bases, with 17 bases sitting between them. The CDR3 runs 16 residues. The CDR3 nucleotides are TGTGCCAGCAGTTCTATACCGGGCCGTACTCAAGAGACCCAGTACTTC. Translated, it gives CASSSIPGRTQETQYF.

The chain combines TRBV7-3 with TRBJ2-3; tentatively, D is TRBD2 (5 bases). This CDR3 comprises 13 residues. The germline gives CDR1 SGHTA, CDR2 FQGTGA. Trimming cost V 2 bases and J 14 bases, with 17 bases left between them. In DNA, the CDR3 is TGTGCCAGCAGCTTACTAGACACCGGGGAGCTGTATTTT. Protein product: CASSLLDTGELYF.

With regard to this clonotype: This CDR3 fails to terminate in the conserved phenylalanine or tryptophan, so it likely reflects a read error. J is TRBJ2-3 and V is TRBV11-2; D not resolved. The germline CDR1 and CDR2 sequences are SGHAT and FQNNGV. The CDR3 extends over 14 amino acids. The ends were cut back, 1 base at V and 0 bases at J, with 5 bases in the middle. The CDR3 here is CASSLGVSTDTQYL. The CDR3, as DNA: TGTGCCAGCAGCTTAGGGGTTAGCACAGATACGCAGTATTTA.

Only a few counts were recorded for this clonotype. The chain carries TRBV29-1 and TRBJ2-5; either TRBD1 or TRBD2 may fit D (5 bases each). The CDR3 has 11 amino acids. Germline loops: CDR1 SQVTM, CDR2 ANQGSEA. Deletions cut 6 bases from V and 1 base from J, with 6 bases between. The DNA of the CDR3 is TGCAGCGTGAGGGGCCAAGAGACCCAGTACTTC. Its protein is CSVRGQETQYF.

This rearrangement joins TRBV12-3 or TRBV12-4 to TRBJ2-1; no definite D call. The CDR3 is made up of 14 amino acids. Trimming cost V 10 bases and J 5 bases, with 18 bases left between them. The CDR3 DNA sequence: TGTGCCAACAGCTTAACTACTGCACACAATGAGCAGTTCTTC. The encoded protein is CANSLTTAHNEQFF.

The sample holds a few counts of this clonotype. The genes are TRBV27 and TRBJ2-7; 7 positions match TRBD2. CDR3 size: 16 residues. With 6 bases clipped from V and 3 bases from J, the junction kept 14 bases outside the gene matches. Germline CDR1 MNHEY, CDR2 SMNVEV (reference sequence). The CDR3 loop reads CASRDARTSGFYEQYF. CDR3 sequence (DNA): TGTGCCAGCAGAGATGCCCGGACTAGTGGTTTCTACGAGCAGTACTTC.

This clonotype was detected only a few times. V gene TRBV5-6 combines with J gene TRBJ2-4; 11 bases are a match to TRBD2. The CDR3 sequence is 17 residues long. J lost 1 base, V lost 3 bases, and 6 bases had no gene match. CDR1 and CDR2 (germline): SGHDT, YYEEEE. The CDR3 loop reads CASSWLAGGIAKNIQYF. CDR3 DNA: TGTGCCAGCAGCTGGTTAGCGGGAGGGATTGCCAAAAACATTCAGTACTTC.

The chain has TRBV20-1 and TRBJ1-2, with 10 bases lining up with TRBD1. The J segment lost 8 bases and the V segment lost 1 base, leaving 7 bases of the junction unmatched. This CDR3 comprises 14 residues. From germline, CDR1 is DFQATT and CDR2 SNEGSKA (reference sequence). Here the CDR3 reads CSARGGTGAGGYTF. The CDR3 nucleotides are TGCAGTGCTAGAGGCGGGACAGGGGCCGGCGGCTACACCTTC.

This clonotype was seen a handful of times. The chain joins TRBV12-3 or TRBV12-4 to TRBJ2-7; D is possibly TRBD1 or TRBD2 (6 bases each). The CDR3 covers 16 residues. V was shortened by 7 bases and J by 0 bases, with 19 bases between the two germline ends. DNA of the CDR3: TGTGCCAGCACTTTCAAGGGGGGCCTCAACTCCTACGAGCAGTACTTC. It translates to CASTFKGGLNSYEQYF.

Sample share makes this clonotype large. The chain combines TRBV20-1 with TRBJ1-2, with D uncertain. With 5 bases removed from V and 8 bases from J, the gap between germline ends came to 15 bases. The germline V gene encodes CDR1 DFQATT and CDR2 SNEGSKA (reference sequence). The CDR3 contains 12 residues. Here the CDR3 reads CSAGRDRVGYTF. The CDR3, as DNA: TGCAGTGCTGGCAGAGATAGGGTGGGCTACACCTTC.

This clonotype occurred a few times. A much larger clone lies one base from this, so it may be a read error. The chain joins TRBV6-5 to TRBJ1-2; no firm D call. The CDR3 length is 14 residues. Germline-derived CDR1 and CDR2 are MNHEY and SVGAGI. The CDR3 loop reads CAGSSWASGYGYTF. Written as DNA, the CDR3 is TGTGCCGGCAGTTCATGGGCGTCCGGCTATGGCTACACCTTC.

In this sample, this clonotype turned up once. The gene calls are TRBV5-1 and TRBJ1-4, with D possibly matching TRBD1 (6 bases). The length of the CDR3 is 14 residues. Trimming stripped 2 bases from V and 6 bases from J, with 11 bases between. Germline lookup yields CDR1 SGHRS and CDR2 YFSETQ. The CDR3 bases are TGCGCCAGCAGCTTTGCAGGGGTGGATGAAAAACTGTTTTTT. It codes for CASSFAGVDEKLFF.

The chain recombines TRBV7-8 with TRBJ1-3; a weak D match, TRBD1 (6 bases). The CDR3 totals 14 residues. Trimming shortened V by 8 bases and J by 0 bases, and 11 bases separated the two germline ends. Germline CDR1 SGHVS, CDR2 FQNEAQ. The CDR3 loop reads CASGWTVSGNTIYF. For the CDR3, the DNA is TGTGCCAGCGGGTGGACAGTCTCTGGAAACACCATATATTTT.

By share of the sample, this clonotype is medium-sized. This chain uses TRBV5-1 with TRBJ2-7, with no clear D. This CDR3 is built from 14 residues. Germline values: CDR1 SGHRS, CDR2 YFSETQ. V gave up 0 bases and J gave up 3 bases, with 10 bases separating them. The CDR3 here is CASSLEKVGYEQYF. The CDR3 DNA sequence: TGCGCCAGCAGCTTGGAGAAGGTAGGCTACGAGCAGTACTTC.

The chain recombines TRBV4-1 with TRBJ1-1; D is undetermined. V lost 1 base and J lost 4, with 10 bases in between. CDR3 length: 14 residues. Germline-derived CDR1 and CDR2 are MGHRA and YSYEKL. The CDR3 bases are TGCGCCAGCAGCCAAGGTTGGGCGGCCACTGAAGCTTTCTTT. It codes for CASSQGWAATEAFF.

This clonotype was picked up a small number of times. The chain is built from TRBV4-2 and TRBJ2-1, with no clear D. Trimming left V 0 bases short and J 9 bases short, with 6 bases between. CDR1 and CDR2 from the germline V gene are LGHNA and YNFKEQ. This CDR3 comprises 12 residues. The CDR3 DNA is TGTGCCAGCAGCCAAGATGCTGGTGAGCAGTTCTTC. Amino acids: CASSQDAGEQFF.

This clonotype was detected only a few times. The genes are TRBV10-3 and TRBJ2-1; D may be TRBD1 (6 bases). Trimming left V 10 bases short and J 5 bases short, with 12 bases between. The CDR3 covers 12 residues. The V gene's germline CDR1 is ENHRY and CDR2 SYGVKD. The DNA of the CDR3 is TGTGCCACCGAGACAGGAAACAATGAGCAGTTCTTC. It codes for CATETGNNEQFF.

A remark on this clonotype: A much larger clone is a single base away; this may be a read error. This chain uses TRBV20-1 with TRBJ1-6; 8 bases align to TRBD1. The CDR3 is made up of 15 amino acids. Trimming took 5 bases from V and 7 from J; bases not matched to a gene: 10. CDR1 is DFQATT and CDR2 is SNEGSKA in the germline V gene (reference sequence). CDR3 nucleotide sequence: TGCAGTGCTGGAGTAGGACAGGGACGGAATTCACCCCTCCACTTT. Residues: CSAGVGQGRNSPLHF.

This rearrangement joins TRBV28 to TRBJ2-6; TRBD1 matches at 7 bases. This CDR3 is built from 15 residues. Looked up from germline, CDR1 is MDHEN and CDR2 is SYDVKM. Germline trimming cut 9 bases from V and 4 bases from J; bases unmatched to any gene: 9. The CDR3 here is CARPTGAHGANVLTF. CDR3 coding DNA: TGTGCCAGACCTACAGGGGCCCACGGGGCCAACGTCCTGACTTTC.

The chain couples TRBV7-2 to TRBJ2-5; D remains ambiguous. The length of the CDR3 is 15 residues. With 2 bases removed from V and 5 bases from J, the gap between germline ends came to 15 bases. Per the germline V gene, CDR1 is SGHTA and CDR2 is FQGNSA. The CDR3 here is CASSLSYRAEETQYF. The CDR3 DNA sequence: TGTGCCAGCAGCTTATCATACCGGGCAGAGGAGACCCAGTACTTC.

Worth noting for this clonotype: At one end, the junction sequence differs from germline, possibly due to a read error. This chain joins TRBV6-2 or TRBV6-3 and TRBJ1-4; unclear D gene. CDR1 is MNHEY, CDR2 SVGEGT, per germline. The CDR3 is 14 residues long. CDR3 sequence (DNA): TGTGCCAGCAGTGACCCCGGGAGGAATGAAAGACTGTTTTTT. This sequence encodes CASSDPGRNERLFF.